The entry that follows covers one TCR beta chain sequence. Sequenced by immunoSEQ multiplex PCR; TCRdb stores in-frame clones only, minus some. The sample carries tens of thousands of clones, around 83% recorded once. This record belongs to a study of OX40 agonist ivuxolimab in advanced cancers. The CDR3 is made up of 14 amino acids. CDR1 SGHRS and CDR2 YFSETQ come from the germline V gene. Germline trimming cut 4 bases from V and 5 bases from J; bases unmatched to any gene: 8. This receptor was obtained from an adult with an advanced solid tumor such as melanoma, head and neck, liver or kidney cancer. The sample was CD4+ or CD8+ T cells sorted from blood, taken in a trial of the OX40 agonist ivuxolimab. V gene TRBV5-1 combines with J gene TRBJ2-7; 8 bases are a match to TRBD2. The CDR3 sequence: CASSPTAGGNEQYF. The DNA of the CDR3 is TGCGCCAGCAGCCCGACGGCGGGGGGAAACGAGCAGTACTTC.